The T cell receptor (beta chain) under discussion was sequenced for a study of T cell responses to AZD1222 COVID-19 vaccine. Study results and caveats: Clonal diversity may have been underestimated in mostly white British donors. At 160-218 and 743-854, vaccine-associated CD4 TCRs were dominant, and they spanned spike. Spike-specific TCR breadth and depth were elevated following two AZD1222 doses.

Worth noting for this clone: The antigen is undetermined.

Trimming removed 3 bases from V and 4 bases from J, with 12 bases in between. The CDR3 is 14 residues long. The germline V gene encodes CDR1 KGHSH and CDR2 LQKENI. Clones were sequenced by immunoSEQ multiplex PCR, and TCRdb holds only the in-frame ones, with some missing. The table lists more than 95,000 clones, roughly 86% of them singletons. This receptor was identified in an adult who received the MenACWY meningococcal vaccine as a control. Material: peripheral blood, obtained 28 days after the second dose of the MenACWY control vaccine. This rearrangement joins TRBV18 to TRBJ1-2; D is unclear. The CDR3 is CASSPNGEIYGYTF. CDR3 nucleotide sequence: TGTGCCAGCTCACCGAACGGGGAGATCTATGGCTACACCTTC.